A single T cell receptor (beta chain) is shown here with its context. The data derive from a study of T-cell reconstitution after alpha-beta-depleted transplantation in children. Unique molecular identifiers were used in preparing the TCRbeta library. TCRdb passed the PCR reads through MiXCR, listing each CDR3 protein once. The data hold 640,000 or so distinct CDR3 sequences, with roughly 15% observed a single time. The germline gives CDR1 DFQATT, CDR2 SNEGSKA (reference sequence). This CDR3 has 13 residues. V is TRBV20-1 and J is TRBJ2-7, with TRBD2 as a possible D gene (6 bases). The source was PBMCs from the stem cell graft donor, collected from the stem cell graft. The TCR sequence derives from a human donor who donated a stem cell graft to a child with acute myeloid leukemia. The CDR3 DNA reads as TGCGCTTTTGGCGGGACGAACTCCTACGAGCAGTACTTC. It codes for CAFGGTNSYEQYF.